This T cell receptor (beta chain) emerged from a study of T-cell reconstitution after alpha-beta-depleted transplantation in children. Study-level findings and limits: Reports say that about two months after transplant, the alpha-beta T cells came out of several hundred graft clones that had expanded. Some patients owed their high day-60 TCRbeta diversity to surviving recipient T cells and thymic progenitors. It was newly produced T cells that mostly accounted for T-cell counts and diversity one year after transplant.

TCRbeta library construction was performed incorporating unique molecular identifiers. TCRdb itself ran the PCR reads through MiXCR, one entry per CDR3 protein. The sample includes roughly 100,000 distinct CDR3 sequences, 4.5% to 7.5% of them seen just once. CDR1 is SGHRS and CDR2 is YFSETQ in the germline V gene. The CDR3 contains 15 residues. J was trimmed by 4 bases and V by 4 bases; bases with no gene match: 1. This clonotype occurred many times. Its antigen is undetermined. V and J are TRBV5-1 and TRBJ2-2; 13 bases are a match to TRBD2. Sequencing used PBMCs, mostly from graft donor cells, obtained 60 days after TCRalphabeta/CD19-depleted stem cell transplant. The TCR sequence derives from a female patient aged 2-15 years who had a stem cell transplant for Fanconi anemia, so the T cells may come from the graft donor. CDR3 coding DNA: TGCGCCAGCAGCAGGACTAGCGGGAGCACCGGGGAGCTGTTTTTT. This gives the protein CASSRTSGSTGELFF.